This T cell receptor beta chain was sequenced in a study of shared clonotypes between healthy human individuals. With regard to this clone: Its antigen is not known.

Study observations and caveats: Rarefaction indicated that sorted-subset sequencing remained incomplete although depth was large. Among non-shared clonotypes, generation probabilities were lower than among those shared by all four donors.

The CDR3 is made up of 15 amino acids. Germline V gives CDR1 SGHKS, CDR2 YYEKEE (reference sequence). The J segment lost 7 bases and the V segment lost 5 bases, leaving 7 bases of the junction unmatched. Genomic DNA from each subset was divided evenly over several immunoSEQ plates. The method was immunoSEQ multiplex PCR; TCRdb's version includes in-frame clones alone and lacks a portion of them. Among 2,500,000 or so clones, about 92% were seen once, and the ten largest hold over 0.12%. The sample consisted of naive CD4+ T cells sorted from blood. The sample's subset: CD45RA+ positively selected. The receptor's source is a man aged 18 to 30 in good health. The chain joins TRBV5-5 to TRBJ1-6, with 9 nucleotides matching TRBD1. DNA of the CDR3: TGTGCCAGCAGGCCCATGGGGACAGGGAATTCACCCCTCCACTTT. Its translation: CASRPMGTGNSPLHF.